The 26 T cell receptor beta chains below were found in one sample sequenced in a study of CD8+ T cells in alopecia areata listed by TCRdb under 2018. Taken with the paper, the label for time point translates to: baseline before oral tofacitinib. The method behind the library was the immunoSEQ multiplex PCR assay. To provide template for TCR sequencing, every sample had RNA extracted and reverse transcribed into cDNA. This is the immuneACCESS table as TCRdb keeps it, with only in-frame sequences that have V and J called. A part of the clones is gone; compared with another copy, unresolved V genes explain less than half, and the rest is unexplained. In all, the sample holds 170,000 or so clones, and approximately 62% of those were seen once. The ten largest clonotypes hold 1.5% to 2% of the sample. This specimen was CD4+ T cells sorted from blood, taken at week 0. The receptor source for this set is a human donor with alopecia areata.

V gene TRBV29-1 combines with J gene TRBJ2-7; D is unclear. The CDR3 is 11 amino acids. The V gene's germline CDR1 is SQVTM and CDR2 ANQGSEA. V was cut by 7 bases and J by 3 bases, with 10 bases left in between. The CDR3 sequence is CSAREGYEQYF. The CDR3 DNA reads TGCAGCGCGAGAGAAGGCTACGAGCAGTACTTC.

This rearrangement joins TRBV4-3 to TRBJ2-2; 7 bases are shared with TRBD1. In germline, CDR1 is LGHNA, CDR2 YSLEER. The J segment lost 7 bases and the V segment lost 4 bases, leaving 6 bases of the junction unmatched. The CDR3 length is 14 residues. The CDR3 reads CASSLEQGSGELFF. CDR3 DNA sequence: TGCGCCAGCAGCCTCGAACAGGGGAGCGGGGAGCTGTTTTTT.

This chain joins TRBV29-1 and TRBJ1-2; D uncertain. Deletions cut 0 bases from V and 7 bases from J, with 12 bases between. CDR3 length: 13 amino acids. CDR1 is SQVTM and CDR2 is ANQGSEA in the germline V gene. The CDR3 region is CSVEDLLEVGYTF. The CDR3 bases are TGCAGCGTTGAAGATCTGTTGGAGGTTGGCTACACCTTC.

J is TRBJ2-7 and V is TRBV2; the D gene is possibly TRBD2 (6 bases). The CDR3 contains 14 residues. Per the germline V gene, CDR1 is SNHLY and CDR2 is FYNNEI. The V end lost 5 bases, the J end lost 2 bases, and 13 bases lay between the germline ends. In DNA form, the CDR3 reads TGTGCCAGCAGTTCGGGACTGATAACCTACGAGCAGTACTTC. Translation gives CASSSGLITYEQYF.

This chain joins TRBV27 and TRBJ2-5; 9 bases match TRBD1. The V gene end was trimmed by 6 bases and the J gene end by 5 bases; junction bases not matched to a gene: 4. Per germline, CDR1 MNHEY and CDR2 SMNVEV (reference sequence). CDR3 length: 13 residues. The CDR3 spells CASSHGQGETQYF. CDR3 in DNA: TGTGCCAGCAGCCACGGACAGGGGGAGACCCAGTACTTC.

Note on this clone: The same CDR3 also results from other DNA sequences found in this sample. The chain carries TRBV29-1 and TRBJ2-3; D may be TRBD2 (6 bases). The V gene's germline CDR1 is SQVTM and CDR2 ANQGSEA. The V end lost 4 bases, the J end lost 4 bases, and 9 bases lay between the germline ends. The CDR3 sequence is 12 residues long. Written as DNA, the CDR3 is TGCAGCGTTGTTTGGGGGGCAGATACGCAGTATTTT. Residues: CSVVWGADTQYF.

The chain has TRBV29-1 and TRBJ1-2; D is uncertain. This CDR3 spans 12 amino acids. Germline V gives CDR1 SQVTM, CDR2 ANQGSEA. Trimming cost V 4 bases and J 2 bases, with 8 bases left between them. CDR3 nucleotides: TGCAGCGTTGGGTCCAACAACTATGGCTACACCTTC. This codes for CSVGSNNYGYTF.

Points on this clone: The sample carries other DNA sequences with the same CDR3. The rearrangement uses TRBV29-1 and TRBJ1-1, with D perhaps TRBD1 (5 bases). V lost 4 bases and J lost 0, with 9 bases in between. The CDR3 spans 13 residues. CDR1 is SQVTM, CDR2 ANQGSEA, per germline. CDR3 nucleotide sequence: TGCAGCGTTGGGGGACGGATGAACACTGAAGCTTTCTTT. Encoded protein: CSVGGRMNTEAFF. Using reference TRBV29-1 and TRBJ1-1 for the parts outside the CDR3, the full variable domain is SAVISQKPSRDICQRGTSLTIQCQVDSQVTMMFWYRQQPGQSLTLIATANQGSEATYESGFVIDKFPISRPNLTFSTLTVSNMSPEDSSIYLCSVGGRMNTEAFFGQGTRLTVV.

This chain connects TRBV30 to TRBJ2-1; 13 positions agree with TRBD2. Germline V CDR1 and CDR2: GTSNPN, SVGIG (reference sequence). Trimming took 4 bases from V and 6 from J; bases not matched to a gene: 6. The CDR3 has 15 amino acids. In DNA, the CDR3 is TGTGCCTGGAATCCGGGACTAGCGGGGTTCAATGAGCAGTTCTTC. Amino acids: CAWNPGLAGFNEQFF.

The chain carries TRBV11-2 and TRBJ1-2, with D uncertain. CDR3 size: 12 residues. V was shortened by 5 bases and J by 8 bases, with 12 bases between the two germline ends. CDR1 SGHAT and CDR2 FQNNGV come from the germline V gene. CDR3 region: CASSKEGGGYTF. CDR3 sequence (DNA): TGTGCCAGCAGCAAAGAGGGTGGAGGCTACACCTTC. Full variable domain (rest looked up from reference TRBV11-2 and TRBJ1-2): EAGVAQSPRYKIIEKRQSVAFWCNPISGHATLYWYQQILGQGPKLLIQFQNNGVVDDSQLPKDRFSAERLKGVDSTLKIQPAKLEDSAVYLCASSKEGGGYTFGSGTRLTVV.

V is TRBV28 and J is TRBJ1-1; D perhaps matches TRBD1 (5 bases). Germline lookup yields CDR1 MDHEN and CDR2 SYDVKM. The CDR3 totals 15 residues. V was pared by 3 bases and J by 5 bases, with 16 bases between. Here the CDR3 reads CASSLRGRGWTEAFF. Written as DNA, the CDR3 is TGTGCCAGCAGTTTGAGGGGTAGAGGTTGGACTGAAGCTTTCTTT.

The rearrangement joins TRBV29-1 to TRBJ2-7, with TRBD1 matching 7 bases. V lost 5 bases and J lost 4; bases outside the gene matches: 8. The CDR3 is made up of 13 amino acids. The germline V gene has CDR1 SQVTM and CDR2 ANQGSEA. CDR3 loop: CSVLSGTVYEQYF. The CDR3 DNA reads TGCAGCGTTCTTTCCGGGACAGTATACGAGCAGTACTTC.

This clone has only one observation. V gene TRBV14 combines with J gene TRBJ1-2, with D possibly TRBD1 on 5 matching bases. The germline gives CDR1 SGHDN, CDR2 FVKESK. Trimming removed 4 bases at V and 7 bases at J, with 16 bases between. CDR3 size: 14 residues. The CDR3, as DNA: TGTGCCAGCAGCCGATACCCTGGGGGAACTGGCTACACCTTC. This gives the protein CASSRYPGGTGYTF.

The V gene is TRBV14, the J gene TRBJ1-6; D remains ambiguous. Germline CDR1 reads SGHDN; CDR2 reads FVKESK. V lost 1 base to trimming and J lost 8 bases, with 18 bases between them. The CDR3 totals 17 residues. For the CDR3, the DNA is TGTGCCAGCAGCCAAGGATCCCTGGTCCGGGCGGATTCACCCCTCCACTTT. Protein product: CASSQGSLVRADSPLHF.

The chain joins TRBV4-3 to TRBJ2-3; D not certain. CDR3 length: 15 residues. Germline CDR1 LGHNA, CDR2 YSLEER. V was trimmed by 4 bases and J by 0 bases, leaving 11 bases between them. The CDR3 sequence: CASSLGLGSTDTQYF. The CDR3 DNA reads as TGCGCCAGCAGCCTAGGTCTAGGAAGCACAGATACGCAGTATTTT.

The V call is TRBV9, the J call TRBJ1-2, with a tentative D call TRBD1 (6 bases). V lost 3 bases to trimming and J lost 5 bases, with 11 bases between them. The CDR3 runs 13 residues. Germline V gives CDR1 SGDLS, CDR2 YYNGEE. The CDR3 is CASSATGLYGYTF. CDR3 bases: TGTGCCAGCAGCGCGACAGGACTATATGGCTACACCTTC.

This clone has ten or more counts. The rearrangement joins TRBV29-1 to TRBJ1-2, with 8 positions matching TRBD1. The CDR3 runs to 15 residues. V trimming: 4 bases; J trimming: 4 bases; junction bases outside the gene matches: 11. Germline V gives CDR1 SQVTM, CDR2 ANQGSEA. As DNA, the CDR3 is TGCAGCGTTGCTGGACAGGGTGGAAACCTCTATGGCTACACCTTC. Translated: CSVAGQGGNLYGYTF.

The CDR3 DNA follows: TGTGCCAGCAGCAGGGGCCTGGCGGGCTATGGCTACACCTTC. It is translated as CASSRGLAGYGYTF. The gene calls are TRBV7-2 and TRBJ1-2, with D possibly TRBD1 on 5 matching bases. Germline CDR1 is SGHTA and CDR2 is FQGNSA. With 5 bases removed from V and 4 bases from J, the gap between germline ends came to 14 bases. The length of the CDR3 is 14 residues.

The gene calls are TRBV2 and TRBJ2-5; TRBD2 might be the D (5 bases). Germline CDR1 SNHLY, CDR2 FYNNEI. The CDR3 is 14 amino acids. V was cut by 3 bases and J by 5 bases, with 13 bases left in between. Written as DNA, the CDR3 is TGTGCCAGCAGTGACGGGCTAGCTGAGGAGACCCAGTACTTC. Translation: CASSDGLAEETQYF.

The rearrangement uses TRBV10-3 and TRBJ1-6, with a possible D match to TRBD1 (5 bases). V was shortened by 6 bases and J by 9 bases, with 15 bases between the two germline ends. The CDR3 loop spans 14 amino acids. Germline CDR1 and CDR2: ENHRY and SYGVKD. The CDR3 here is CAIRNRDPVSPLHF. In DNA form, the CDR3 reads TGTGCCATCAGGAACCGGGACCCCGTTTCACCCCTCCACTTT.

The gene calls are TRBV29-1 and TRBJ2-6; D not certain. The V and J ends lost 3 bases and 0 bases respectively, with 6 bases between them. Germline lookup yields CDR1 SQVTM and CDR2 ANQGSEA. The CDR3 spans 14 residues. The CDR3 reads CSVDSPSGANVLTF. The CDR3 nucleotides are TGCAGCGTTGATTCCCCCTCTGGGGCCAACGTCCTGACTTTC.

The chain recombines TRBV30 with TRBJ2-1; 7 nucleotides agree with TRBD2. The V gene's germline CDR1 is GTSNPN and CDR2 SVGIG (reference sequence). With 1 base clipped from V and 1 base from J, the junction kept 7 bases outside the gene matches. CDR3 length: 16 residues. CDR3 region: CAWSEELALSYNEQFF. The CDR3 bases are TGTGCCTGGAGTGAAGAACTAGCGCTATCCTACAATGAGCAGTTCTTC. Full variable domain (rest looked up from reference TRBV30 and TRBJ2-1): SQTIHQWPATLVQPVGSPLSLECTVEGTSNPNLYWYRQAAGRGLQLLFYSVGIGQISSEVPQNLSASRPQDRQFILSSKKLLLSDSGFYLCAWSEELALSYNEQFFGPGTRLTVL.

The J gene is TRBJ2-3, the V gene TRBV5-1, with TRBD1 matching over 8 bases. The V segment lost 5 bases and the J segment 0 bases; nucleotides outside the gene matches: 5. The germline V gene encodes CDR1 SGHRS and CDR2 YFSETQ. The CDR3 contains 15 residues. The CDR3 spells CASRRTGSSTDTQYF. The CDR3 DNA follows: TGCGCCAGCAGGCGGACAGGGTCTAGCACAGATACGCAGTATTTT.

This clone was observed a handful of times. The chain recombines TRBV15 with TRBJ1-5; TRBD1 might be the D (6 bases). This CDR3 has 17 amino acids. Per germline, CDR1 LNHNV and CDR2 YYDKDF (reference sequence). The germline V and J ends were trimmed by 0 bases and 6 bases, with 18 bases remaining between them. CDR3 nucleotides: TGTGCCACCAGCAGAGATCCTACCGGGGGCGCCGGTCAGCCCCAGCATTTT. Residues: CATSRDPTGGAGQPQHF.

As regards this clone: Other DNA sequences of this sample code for an identical CDR3. The chain is built from TRBV20-1 and TRBJ2-7; D is uncertain. Germline V gene lookup returns CDR1 DFQATT and CDR2 SNEGSKA (reference sequence). Between the trimmed V and J ends, which lost 0 bases and 5 bases, there was a span of 2 bases. The CDR3 totals 10 residues. The CDR3 is CSARENEQYF. DNA for the CDR3: TGCAGTGCTAGAGAAAACGAGCAGTACTTC.

The V gene is TRBV29-1, the J gene TRBJ2-3; 8 positions agree with TRBD1. Germline CDR1 reads SQVTM; CDR2 reads ANQGSEA. Trimming at V came to 1 base and at J to 3 bases, leaving 3 bases not matched to a gene. The CDR3 length is 14 residues. The CDR3 loop is CSVEARDRTDTQYF. The CDR3 bases are TGCAGCGTTGAAGCCCGGGACAGGACAGATACGCAGTATTTT.